This T cell receptor (beta chain) was identified in a study of identical twins. In this sample, this clonotype turned up many times. Germline-derived CDR1 and CDR2 are LGHDT and YNNKEL (reference sequence). The CDR3 loop spans 16 amino acids. J gave up 3 bases and V 0 bases, and 5 bases lay outside the gene matches. Template switching supplied a universal primer site; unique molecular identifiers were carried on the cDNA. TCRdb redid the calling of the 5' RACE reads with MiXCR, one entry per CDR3 protein. The repertoire holds around 510,000 distinct CDR3 sequences, around an eighth seen once, with approximately 1% in the top ten. These data are also associated with another study on yellow fever vaccine responses in identical twins.

This TCR came from a young woman in good health. The chain links TRBV3-1 to TRBJ1-1, with 9 bases lining up with TRBD1. Material: CD4+ T cells sorted from blood. The CDR3 DNA reads TGTGCCAGCAGCCAAGAGTCAGGACAGGGGCACACTGAAGCTTTCTTT. Amino acids: CASSQESGQGHTEAFF.